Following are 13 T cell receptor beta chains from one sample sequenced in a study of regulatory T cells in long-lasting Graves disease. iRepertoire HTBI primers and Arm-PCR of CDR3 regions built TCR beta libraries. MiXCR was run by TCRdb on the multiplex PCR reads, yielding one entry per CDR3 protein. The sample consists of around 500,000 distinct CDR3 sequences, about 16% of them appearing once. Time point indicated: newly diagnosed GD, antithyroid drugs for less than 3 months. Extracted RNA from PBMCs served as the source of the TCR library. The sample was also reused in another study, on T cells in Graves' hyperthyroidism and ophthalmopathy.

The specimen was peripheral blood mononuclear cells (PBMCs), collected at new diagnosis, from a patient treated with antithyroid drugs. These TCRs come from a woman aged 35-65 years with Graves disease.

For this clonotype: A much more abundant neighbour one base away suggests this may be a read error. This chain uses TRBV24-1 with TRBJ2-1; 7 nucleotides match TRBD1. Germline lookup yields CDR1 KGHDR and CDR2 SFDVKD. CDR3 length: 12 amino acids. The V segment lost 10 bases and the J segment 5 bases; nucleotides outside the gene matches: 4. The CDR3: CATNDRDNEQFF. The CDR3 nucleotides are TGTGCCACAAACGACAGGGACAATGAGCAGTTCTTC.

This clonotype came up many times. The CDR3 DNA sequence: TGTGCCTGGAGCATGACAGAACTTAGAAAGGCTTTCTTT. It encodes CAWSMTELRKAFF. The gene calls are TRBV30 and TRBJ1-1; D is possibly TRBD1 (5 bases). V was shortened by 3 bases and J by 11 bases, with 19 bases between the two germline ends. Per germline, CDR1 GTSNPN and CDR2 SVGIG (reference sequence). This CDR3 contains 13 residues.

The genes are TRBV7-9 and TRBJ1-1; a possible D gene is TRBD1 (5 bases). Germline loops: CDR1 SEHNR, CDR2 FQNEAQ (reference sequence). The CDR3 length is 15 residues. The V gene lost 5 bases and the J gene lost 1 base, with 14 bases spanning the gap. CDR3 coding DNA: TGTGCCAGCAGCCCAGACAGCTCGTCGAACACTGAAGCTTTCTTT. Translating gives CASSPDSSSNTEAFF.

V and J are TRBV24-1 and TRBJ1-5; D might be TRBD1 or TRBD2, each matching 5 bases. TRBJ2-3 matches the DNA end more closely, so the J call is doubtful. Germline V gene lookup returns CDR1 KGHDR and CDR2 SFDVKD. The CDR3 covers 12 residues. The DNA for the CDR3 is TGTGCCACCAGTGACGAGGGGCGGCCCCAGTATTTT. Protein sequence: CATSDEGRPQYF.

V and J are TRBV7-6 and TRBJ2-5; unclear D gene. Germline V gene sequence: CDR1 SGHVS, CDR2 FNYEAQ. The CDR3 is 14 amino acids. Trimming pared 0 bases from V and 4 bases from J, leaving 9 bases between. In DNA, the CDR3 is TGTGCCAGCAGCTTAGCTCCAGGCGGAGAGACCCAGTACTTC. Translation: CASSLAPGGETQYF. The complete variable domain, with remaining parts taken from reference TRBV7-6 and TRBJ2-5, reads GAGVSQSPRYKVTKRGQDVALRCDPISGHVSLYWYRQALGQGPEFLTYFNYEAQQDKSGLPNDRFSAERPEGSISTLTIQRTEQRDSAMYRCASSLAPGGETQYFGPGTRLLVL.

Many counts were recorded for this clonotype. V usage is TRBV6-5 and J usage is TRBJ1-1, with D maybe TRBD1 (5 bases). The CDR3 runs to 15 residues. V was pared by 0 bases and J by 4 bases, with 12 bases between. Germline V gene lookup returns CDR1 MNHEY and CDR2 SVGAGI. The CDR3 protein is CASSYSIPGPTEAFF. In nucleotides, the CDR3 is TGTGCCAGCAGTTACTCGATTCCGGGGCCCACTGAAGCTTTCTTT.

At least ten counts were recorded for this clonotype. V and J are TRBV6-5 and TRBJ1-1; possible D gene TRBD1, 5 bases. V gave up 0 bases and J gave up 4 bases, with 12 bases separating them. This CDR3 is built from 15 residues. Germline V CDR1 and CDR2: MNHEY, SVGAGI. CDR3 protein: CASSYSRGVGTEAFF. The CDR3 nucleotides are TGTGCCAGCAGTTACTCACGGGGCGTTGGCACTGAAGCTTTCTTT.

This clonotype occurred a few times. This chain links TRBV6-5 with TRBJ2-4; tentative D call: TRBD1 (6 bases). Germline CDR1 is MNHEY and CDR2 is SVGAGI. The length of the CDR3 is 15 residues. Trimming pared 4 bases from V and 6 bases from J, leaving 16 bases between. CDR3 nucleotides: TGTGCCAGCAGTTCACATACTACAGGGATAAACATTCAGTACTTC. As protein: CASSSHTTGINIQYF.

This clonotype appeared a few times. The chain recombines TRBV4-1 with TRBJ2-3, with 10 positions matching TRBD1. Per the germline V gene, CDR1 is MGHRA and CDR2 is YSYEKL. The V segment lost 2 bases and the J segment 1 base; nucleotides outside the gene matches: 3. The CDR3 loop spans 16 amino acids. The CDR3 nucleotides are TGCGCCAGCAGCCAACCCGGGACAGGGGGCACAGATACGCAGTATTTT. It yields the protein CASSQPGTGGTDTQYF.

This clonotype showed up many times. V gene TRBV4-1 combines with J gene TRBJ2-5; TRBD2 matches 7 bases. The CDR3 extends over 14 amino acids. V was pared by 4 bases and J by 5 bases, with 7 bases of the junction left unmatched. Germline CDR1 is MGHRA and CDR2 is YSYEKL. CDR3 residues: CASSPPGGEETQYF. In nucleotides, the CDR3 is TGCGCCAGCAGCCCCCCGGGAGGAGAGGAGACCCAGTACTTC.

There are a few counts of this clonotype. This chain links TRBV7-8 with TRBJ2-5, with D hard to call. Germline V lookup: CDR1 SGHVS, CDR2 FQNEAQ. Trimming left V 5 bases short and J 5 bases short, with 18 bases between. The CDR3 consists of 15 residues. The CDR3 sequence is CASSTRDGPRETQYF. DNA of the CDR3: TGTGCCAGCAGCACCCGCGACGGTCCGAGGGAGACCCAGTACTTC.

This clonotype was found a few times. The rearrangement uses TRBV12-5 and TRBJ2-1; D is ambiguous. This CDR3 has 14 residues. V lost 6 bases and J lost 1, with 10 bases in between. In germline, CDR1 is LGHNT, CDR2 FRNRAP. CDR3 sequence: CASGPFGSYNEQFF. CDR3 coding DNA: TGTGCTAGTGGCCCCTTTGGATCCTACAATGAGCAGTTCTTC.

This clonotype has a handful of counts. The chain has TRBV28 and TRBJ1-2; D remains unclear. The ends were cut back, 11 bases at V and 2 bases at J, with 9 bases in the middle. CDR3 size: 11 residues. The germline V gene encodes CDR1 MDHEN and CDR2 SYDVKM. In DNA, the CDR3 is TGTGCCTCCCAGGCCAACTATGGCTACACCTTC. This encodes CASQANYGYTF.